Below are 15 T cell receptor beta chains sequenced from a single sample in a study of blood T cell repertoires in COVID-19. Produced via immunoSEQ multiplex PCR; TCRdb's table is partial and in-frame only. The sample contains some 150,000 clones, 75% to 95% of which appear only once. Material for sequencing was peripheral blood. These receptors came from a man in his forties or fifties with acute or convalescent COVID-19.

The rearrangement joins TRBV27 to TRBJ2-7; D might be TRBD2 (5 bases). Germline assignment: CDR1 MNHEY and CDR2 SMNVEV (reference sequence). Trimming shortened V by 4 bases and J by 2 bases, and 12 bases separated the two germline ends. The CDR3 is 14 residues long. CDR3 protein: CASSYTRVAYEQYF. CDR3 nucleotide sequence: TGTGCCAGCAGTTACACTAGAGTGGCCTACGAGCAGTACTTC.

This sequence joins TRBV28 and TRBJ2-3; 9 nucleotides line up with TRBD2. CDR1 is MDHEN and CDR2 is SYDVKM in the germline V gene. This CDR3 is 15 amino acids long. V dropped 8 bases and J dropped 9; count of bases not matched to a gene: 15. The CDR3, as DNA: TGTGCCAGCTCCTCAAGCGGGAGGATCGGTCGAACGCAGTATTTT. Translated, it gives CASSSSGRIGRTQYF.

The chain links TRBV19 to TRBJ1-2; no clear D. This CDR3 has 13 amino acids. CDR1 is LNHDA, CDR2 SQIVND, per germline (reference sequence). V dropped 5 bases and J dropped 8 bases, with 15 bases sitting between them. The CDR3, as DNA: TGTGCCAGTAGTGTACTCCCAAGTCCGGGCTACACCTTC. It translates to CASSVLPSPGYTF.

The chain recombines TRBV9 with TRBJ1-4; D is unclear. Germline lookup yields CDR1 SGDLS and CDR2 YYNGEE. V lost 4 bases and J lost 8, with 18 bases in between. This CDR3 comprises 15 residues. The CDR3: CASSPGGWVGEKLFF. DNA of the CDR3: TGTGCCAGCAGCCCCGGAGGGTGGGTCGGGGAAAAACTGTTTTTT.

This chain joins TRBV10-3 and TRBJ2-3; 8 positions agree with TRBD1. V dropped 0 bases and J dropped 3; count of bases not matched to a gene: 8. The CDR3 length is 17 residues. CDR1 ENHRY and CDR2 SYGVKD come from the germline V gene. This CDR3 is CAISESGGQGLTDTQYF. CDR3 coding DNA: TGTGCCATCAGTGAGTCGGGCGGACAGGGTTTAACAGATACGCAGTATTTT.

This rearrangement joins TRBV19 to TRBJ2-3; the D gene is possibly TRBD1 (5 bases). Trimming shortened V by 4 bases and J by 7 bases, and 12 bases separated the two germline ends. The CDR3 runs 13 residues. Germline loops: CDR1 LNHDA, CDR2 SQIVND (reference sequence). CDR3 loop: CASSSLRTYTQYF. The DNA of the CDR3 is TGTGCCAGTAGTAGCCTGAGGACATATACGCAGTATTTT. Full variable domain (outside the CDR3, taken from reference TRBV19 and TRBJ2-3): DGGITQSPKYLFRKEGQNVTLSCEQNLNHDAMYWYRQDPGQGLRLIYYSQIVNDFQKGDIAEGYSVSREKKESFPLTVTSAQKNPTAFYLCASSSLRTYTQYFGPGTRLTVL.

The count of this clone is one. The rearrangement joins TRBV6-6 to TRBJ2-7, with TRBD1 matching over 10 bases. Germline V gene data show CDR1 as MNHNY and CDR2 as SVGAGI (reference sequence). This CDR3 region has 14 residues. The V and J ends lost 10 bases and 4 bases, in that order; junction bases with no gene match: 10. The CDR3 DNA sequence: TGTGCCACCCGTGCGGGACAGGGGATTTACGAGCAGTACTTC. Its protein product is CATRAGQGIYEQYF.

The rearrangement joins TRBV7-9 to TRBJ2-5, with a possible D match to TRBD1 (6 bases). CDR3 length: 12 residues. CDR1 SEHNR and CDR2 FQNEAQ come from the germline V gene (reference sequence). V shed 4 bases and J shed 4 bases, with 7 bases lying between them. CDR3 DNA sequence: TGTGCCAGCAGCTCGACAGGAGAGACCCAGTACTTC. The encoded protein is CASSSTGETQYF.

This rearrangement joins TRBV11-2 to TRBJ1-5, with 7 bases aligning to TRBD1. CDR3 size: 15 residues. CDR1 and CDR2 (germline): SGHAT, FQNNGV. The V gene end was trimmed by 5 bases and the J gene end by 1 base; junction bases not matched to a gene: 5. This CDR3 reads CASSPTGDSNQPQHF. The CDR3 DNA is TGTGCCAGCAGCCCTACAGGGGACAGCAATCAGCCCCAGCATTTT.

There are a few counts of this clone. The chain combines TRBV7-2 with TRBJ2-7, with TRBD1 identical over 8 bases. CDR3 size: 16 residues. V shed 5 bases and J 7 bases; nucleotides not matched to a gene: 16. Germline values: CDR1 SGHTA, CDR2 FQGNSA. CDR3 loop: CASSPSSQGAGMEQYF. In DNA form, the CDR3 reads TGTGCCAGCAGCCCCTCATCCCAGGGGGCGGGGATGGAGCAGTACTTC.

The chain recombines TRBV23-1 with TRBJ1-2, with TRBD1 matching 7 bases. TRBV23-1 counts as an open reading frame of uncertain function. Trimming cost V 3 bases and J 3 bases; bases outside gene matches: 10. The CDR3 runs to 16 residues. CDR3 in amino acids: CASSHPDRAEDYGYTF. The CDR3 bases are TGCGCCAGCAGTCACCCAGACAGGGCGGAAGACTATGGCTACACCTTC.

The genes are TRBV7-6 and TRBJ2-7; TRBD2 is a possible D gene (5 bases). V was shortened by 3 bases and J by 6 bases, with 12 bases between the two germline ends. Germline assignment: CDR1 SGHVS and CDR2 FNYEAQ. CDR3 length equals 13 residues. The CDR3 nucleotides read TGTGCCAGCAGCTTGAATAGGGCGGGCGAGCAGTACTTC. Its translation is CASSLNRAGEQYF.

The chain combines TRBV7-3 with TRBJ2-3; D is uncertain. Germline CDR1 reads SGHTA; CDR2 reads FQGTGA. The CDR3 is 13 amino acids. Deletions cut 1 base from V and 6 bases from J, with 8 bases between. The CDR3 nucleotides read TGTGCCAGCAGCTTAAAGTCAGCGGATACGCAGTATTTT. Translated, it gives CASSLKSADTQYF.

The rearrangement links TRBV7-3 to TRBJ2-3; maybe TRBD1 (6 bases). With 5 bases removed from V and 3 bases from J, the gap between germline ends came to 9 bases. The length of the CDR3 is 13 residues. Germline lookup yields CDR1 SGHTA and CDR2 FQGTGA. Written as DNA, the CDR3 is TGTGCCAGCAGCCCCGGACAGACAGATACGCAGTATTTT. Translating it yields CASSPGQTDTQYF. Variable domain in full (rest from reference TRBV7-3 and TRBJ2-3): GAGVSQTPSNKVTEKGKYVELRCDPISGHTALYWYRQSLGQGPEFLIYFQGTGAADDSGLPNDRFFAVRPEGSVSTLKIQRTERGDSAVYLCASSPGQTDTQYFGPGTRLTVL.

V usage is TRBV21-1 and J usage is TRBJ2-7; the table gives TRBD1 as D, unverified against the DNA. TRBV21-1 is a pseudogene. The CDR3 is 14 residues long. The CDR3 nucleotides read TGTGCCAGCAGCAAAGGTGGGCGCTCCTACGAGCAGTACGTC. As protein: CASSKGGRSYEQYV.